The rows below give T cell receptor beta chains drawn from one sample of a study of PD-1 blockade in mismatch repair-deficient tumors. The method was immunoSEQ multiplex PCR; TCRdb's version includes in-frame clones alone and lacks a portion of them. Counted here are roughly 49,000 clones, over 60% occurring once; the ten biggest clones make up less than 3.5%. The source was PBMCs, collected before pembrolizumab treatment. The receptors derive from an adult with mismatch repair-deficient cancer. Both conserved end residues are part of each CDR3. D genes are given only for firm matches. The listing skips clone size in some rows; elsewhere it reads once, few, many or a size class.

CDR3 protein | CDR3 DNA | clone size | CDR3 length | J gene | D gene | V gene
CASSPRLAGGQETQYF | TGTGCCAGCAGTCCAAGACTAGCGGGAGGGCAAGAGACCCAGTACTTC | NA | 16 | TRBJ2-5 | TRBD2 | TRBV9
CASNSGDGYTF | TGTGCCAGCAACTCAGGGGATGGCTACACCTTC | NA | 11 | TRBJ1-2 | NA | TRBV5-4
CASSPRAGGPGEQYF | TGTGCCAGCAGCCCTCGAGCGGGAGGGCCCGGCGAGCAGTACTTC | NA | 15 | TRBJ2-7 | TRBD2 | TRBV7-6
CASSTNTGQGTDTQYF | TGTGCCAGCAGCACTAACACAGGGCAGGGGACAGATACGCAGTATTTT | NA | 16 | TRBJ2-3 | NA | TRBV7-2
CASSPGAGVTEAFF | TGTGCCAGCTCACCGGGGGCAGGGGTGACTGAAGCTTTCTTT | NA | 14 | TRBJ1-1 | NA | TRBV18
CASSTQGFQETQYF | TGTGCCAGCAGCACACAGGGGTTTCAAGAGACCCAGTACTTC | NA | 14 | TRBJ2-5 | TRBD1 | TRBV5-4
CASRQTGDSSYEQYF | TGTGCCAGCAGGCAAACAGGGGACAGCTCCTACGAGCAGTACTTC | NA | 15 | TRBJ2-7 | TRBD1 | TRBV6-5
CASSLLAGGSSYEQYF | TGTGCCAGCAGTTTATTAGCGGGGGGTAGCTCCTACGAGCAGTACTTC | NA | 16 | TRBJ2-7 | TRBD2 | TRBV27
CASSQEGGPGFITDTQYF | TGCGCCAGCAGCCAAGAGGGCGGGCCTGGGTTCATCACAGATACGCAGTATTTT | NA | 18 | TRBJ2-3 | NA | TRBV4-3
CASKGAGAASYNEQFF | TGTGCCTCGAAAGGGGCAGGGGCGGCCTCATACAATGAGCAGTTCTTC | NA | 16 | TRBJ2-1 | NA | TRBV2
CASSQDLGVRREQYF | TGCGCCAGCAGCCAAGATCTAGGGGTTCGGCGAGAGCAGTACTTC | few | 15 | TRBJ2-7 | NA | TRBV4-3
CASSELGLAGTGELFF | TGTGCCAGCAGTGAATTAGGCCTAGCGGGCACCGGGGAGCTGTTTTTT | NA | 16 | TRBJ2-2 | TRBD2 | TRBV25-1
CASSLQGNNNQPQHF | TGTGCCAGCAGCTTACAGGGTAATAACAATCAGCCCCAGCATTTT | NA | 15 | TRBJ1-5 | NA | TRBV7-2
CASSLKTGNKAFF | TGTGCCAGCAGCTTGAAGACAGGGAACAAGGCTTTCTTT | once | 13 | TRBJ1-1 | TRBD1 | TRBV5-6
CASSIGTGPAEAFF | TGTGCCAGTAGTATAGGGACAGGACCGGCTGAAGCTTTCTTT | few | 14 | TRBJ1-1 | TRBD1 | TRBV19
CASSPEGGTVNQPQHF | TGCGCCAGCAGCCCCGAAGGGGGGACGGTAAATCAGCCCCAGCATTTT | NA | 16 | TRBJ1-5 | NA | TRBV4-1
CASRESGSTEAFF | TGTGCCAGCAGGGAGAGTGGGAGCACTGAAGCTTTCTTT | NA | 13 | TRBJ1-1 | NA | TRBV2
CSVETGSNYGYTF | TGCAGCGTTGAGACAGGGTCCAACTATGGCTACACCTTC | medium-sized | 13 | TRBJ1-2 | TRBD1 | TRBV29-1
CASSLEQEPFYEQYF | TGTGCCAGCAGCTTGGAGCAGGAACCCTTTTACGAGCAGTACTTC | once | 15 | TRBJ2-7 | NA | TRBV7-9
CASSQVLAARSNTGELFF | TGTGCCAGCAGCCAAGTTTTGGCAGCCCGATCGAACACCGGGGAGCTGTTTTTT | NA | 18 | TRBJ2-2 | NA | TRBV4-2
CASSPPVLETQYF | TGTGCCAGCTCACCACCGGTCCTTGAGACCCAGTACTTC | NA | 13 | TRBJ2-5 | NA | TRBV18
CASSHGTSGIPQYF | TGTGCCAGCAGCCATGGGACTAGCGGGATCCCGCAGTATTTT | NA | 14 | TRBJ2-3 | TRBD2 | TRBV11-3
CASNDNLAGGSDEQFF | TGTGCCAGCAACGATAACCTAGCGGGAGGTTCGGATGAGCAGTTCTTC | NA | 16 | TRBJ2-1 | TRBD2 | TRBV9
CASGLQGMWTSGYTF | TGTGCTAGTGGTTTACAGGGTATGTGGACGAGTGGCTACACCTTC | NA | 15 | TRBJ1-2 | NA | TRBV12-5
CASRPSGKDTQYF | TGTGCCAGCCGACCCTCGGGCAAAGATACGCAGTATTTT | NA | 13 | TRBJ2-3 | NA | TRBV2
CASSLSFWNEQFF | TGTGCCAGCAGCCTTTCTTTCTGGAATGAGCAGTTCTTC | NA | 13 | TRBJ2-1 | NA | TRBV7-8
CASSVGEEKLFF | TGTGCCAGCAGCGTGGGCGAAGAAAAACTGTTTTTT | few | 12 | TRBJ1-4 | NA | TRBV9
CASSTRDEQYF | TGTGCCAGCTCAACCCGGGACGAGCAGTACTTC | NA | 11 | TRBJ2-7 | NA | TRBV18
CSVEEGSGEKLFF | TGCAGCGTTGAGGAGGGGTCCGGTGAAAAACTGTTTTTT | few | 13 | TRBJ1-4 | NA | TRBV29-1
CASSEFTDPPGNEQFF | TGTGCCAGCAGTGAATTTACGGACCCCCCAGGTAATGAGCAGTTCTTC | once | 16 | TRBJ2-1 | NA | TRBV6-1
CASSARQAINYGYTF | TGCGCCAGCAGCGCCCGACAGGCTATTAACTATGGCTACACCTTC | NA | 15 | TRBJ1-2 | NA | TRBV5-1
CASSMGGGQISGANVLTF | TGTGCCAGCAGTATGGGGGGGGGACAGATCTCTGGGGCCAACGTCCTGACTTTC | NA | 18 | TRBJ2-6 | NA | TRBV7-3
CASSLGWGRNYEQYF | TGTGCCAGCAGTTTAGGGTGGGGACGGAACTACGAGCAGTACTTC | few | 15 | TRBJ2-7 | NA | TRBV27
CASSEGLAGGAEQFF | TGTGCCAGCAGTGAAGGGCTAGCGGGAGGCGCTGAGCAGTTCTTC | NA | 15 | TRBJ2-1 | TRBD2 | TRBV6-1
CASSQDGTAMSGYTF | TGCGCCAGCAGCCAAGATGGGACGGCTATGAGTGGCTACACCTTC | few | 15 | TRBJ1-2 | NA | TRBV4-1
CASSLIAGGNEQFF | TGTGCCAGCAGCCTGATAGCGGGAGGGAATGAGCAGTTCTTC | once | 14 | TRBJ2-1 | TRBD2 | TRBV14
CASSVSGLQETQYF | TGTGCTAGCAGCGTTAGCGGACTCCAAGAGACCCAGTACTTC | NA | 14 | TRBJ2-5 | NA | TRBV7-7
CASSPRTDTEAFF | TGTGCCAGCAGTCCGCGGACGGACACTGAAGCTTTCTTT | once | 13 | TRBJ1-1 | NA | TRBV6-6
CASSPGQHYEQYF | TGTGCCAGCAGCCCGGGACAGCACTACGAGCAGTACTTC | NA | 13 | TRBJ2-7 | TRBD1 | TRBV7-6
CSVVQEGEKLFF | TGCAGCGTTGTTCAGGAGGGTGAAAAACTGTTTTTT | NA | 12 | TRBJ1-4 | NA | TRBV29-1
CASSFLPLQANEKLFF | TGCGCCAGCAGCTTTCTCCCCCTCCAAGCAAATGAAAAACTGTTTTTT | NA | 16 | TRBJ1-4 | NA | TRBV5-1
CSVDAPGQGAGYTF | TGCAGCGTTGATGCTCCGGGACAGGGAGCTGGCTACACCTTC | NA | 14 | TRBJ1-2 | TRBD1 | TRBV29-1
CASRPGLGNTDTQYF | TGTGCCAGCAGACCGGGACTAGGGAACACAGATACGCAGTATTTT | once | 15 | TRBJ2-3 | TRBD2 | TRBV5-4
CAISDPGQGAREQYF | TGTGCCATCAGCGACCCGGGACAGGGGGCGCGGGAGCAGTACTTC | NA | 15 | TRBJ2-7 | TRBD1 | TRBV10-3
CASSLSAGAPGTQYF | TGTGCCAGCAGCTTATCCGCGGGGGCCCCTGGAACGCAGTATTTT | NA | 15 | TRBJ2-3 | NA | TRBV11-3
CASSVLQLEQFF | TGTGCCAGCAGTGTACTACAGCTTGAGCAGTTCTTC | NA | 12 | TRBJ2-1 | NA | TRBV2
CASSLSVRHYGYTF | TGTGCCAGCAGTTTATCTGTCAGACACTATGGCTACACCTTC | few | 14 | TRBJ1-2 | NA | TRBV27
CAWRPRGSYNEQFF | TGTGCCTGGAGGCCCAGGGGATCATACAATGAGCAGTTCTTC | NA | 14 | TRBJ2-1 | NA | TRBV30
CASSLDTGELFF | TGTGCCAGCAGCTTAGACACCGGGGAGCTGTTTTTT | NA | 12 | TRBJ2-2 | NA | TRBV7-6
CASSLRETNTGELFF | TGTGCCAGCAGCTTACGGGAGACGAACACCGGGGAGCTGTTTTTT | few | 15 | TRBJ2-2 | NA | TRBV7-9
CASSADSYNEQFF | TGTGCCAGCAGCGCGGACTCCTACAATGAGCAGTTCTTC | NA | 13 | TRBJ2-1 | NA | TRBV6-6
CASSSPGTTYEQYF | TGCGCCAGCAGCTCCCCTGGTACCACCTACGAGCAGTACTTC | NA | 14 | TRBJ2-7 | NA | TRBV5-1
CASSPAVVRYEQYF | TGTGCCAGCAGTCCCGCGGTCGTCCGGTACGAGCAGTACTTC | NA | 14 | TRBJ2-7 | NA | TRBV6-5
CASSLERGNTEAFF | TGCGCCAGCAGCTTGGAAAGGGGGAACACTGAAGCTTTCTTT | NA | 14 | TRBJ1-1 | NA | TRBV5-1
CASSWTSGRSYNEQFF | TGCGCCAGCAGCTGGACTAGCGGGAGGTCCTACAATGAGCAGTTCTTC | NA | 16 | TRBJ2-1 | TRBD2 | TRBV5-1